A single sample gave rise to the 9 T cell receptor beta chains below, sequenced in a study of cytomegalovirus exposure and HLA in healthy donors. PCR amplification relied on 60 Vbeta primers (plus 13 Jbeta primers). TCRdb's copy holds only in-frame clones and misses some; the assay was immunoSEQ multiplex PCR. The sample has around 100,000 clones, roughly 79% seen once; the top ten hold over 4%. The sample taken for sequencing was PBMCs. The receptors were gathered from a man aged 50 or older in good health and CMV-seropositive.

V usage is TRBV7-9 and J usage is TRBJ2-1; 7 nucleotides align to TRBD1. CDR1 and CDR2 (germline): SEHNR, FQNEAQ (reference sequence). J gave up 8 bases and V 5 bases, and 9 bases lay outside the gene matches. The CDR3 has 14 residues. The CDR3 DNA is TGTGCCAGCAGCCCCGGGACAGCCGGATATGAGCAGTTCTTC. It codes for CASSPGTAGYEQFF. The full variable domain, in which reference TRBV7-9 and TRBJ2-1 provide the parts outside the CDR3, is DTGVSQNPRHKITKRGQNVTFRCDPISEHNRLYWYRQTLGQGPEFLTYFQNEAQLEKSRLLSDRFSAERPKGSFSTLEIQRTEQGDSAMYLCASSPGTAGYEQFFGPGTRLTVL.

This clone was counted only a few times. The J gene is TRBJ1-1, the V gene TRBV19, with 7 positions matching TRBD1. The CDR3 runs to 11 residues. Germline lookup yields CDR1 LNHDA and CDR2 SQIVND (reference sequence). The ends lost 5 bases at V and 9 bases at J; junction bases unmatched: 3. For the CDR3, the DNA is TGTGCCAGTAGTCTGGGACAGCAAGCTTTCTTT. The encoded protein is CASSLGQQAFF.

This chain joins TRBV19 and TRBJ2-7; 7 bases agree with TRBD2. The V gene end was trimmed by 2 bases and the J gene end by 9 bases; junction bases not matched to a gene: 10. The CDR3 totals 14 residues. CDR1 LNHDA and CDR2 SQIVND come from the germline V gene (reference sequence). This CDR3 is CASSIRRGLEVQYF. DNA for the CDR3: TGTGCCAGTAGTATACGCAGAGGACTAGAGGTGCAGTACTTC.

The rearrangement links TRBV5-1 to TRBJ2-7; no definite D call. The CDR3 runs 15 residues. CDR1 SGHRS and CDR2 YFSETQ come from the germline V gene. V lost 4 bases to trimming and J lost 2 bases, with 16 bases between them. The CDR3 spells CASSRLESVAYEQYF. Here the CDR3 DNA reads TGCGCCAGCAGCCGGCTCGAGAGCGTAGCCTACGAGCAGTACTTC.

J is TRBJ2-7 and V is TRBV14, with 10 bases matching TRBD2. The CDR3 runs 17 residues. Trimming cost V 4 bases and J 5 bases; bases outside gene matches: 14. The germline V gene has CDR1 SGHDN and CDR2 FVKESK. The CDR3, as DNA: TGTGCCAGCAGCCTATGGACTAGCGGTTCCCACAGACACGAGCAGTACTTC. This gives the protein CASSLWTSGSHRHEQYF.

This clone was detected only a few times. V usage is TRBV7-9 and J usage is TRBJ2-7; TRBD1 is a possible D gene (5 bases). The V end was cut by 5 bases, the J end by 3 bases, with 17 bases between. CDR1 is SEHNR, CDR2 FQNEAQ, per germline (reference sequence). The CDR3 runs to 15 residues. The DNA of the CDR3 is TGTGCCAGCAGCCCCCCCCGCAGGGAAGGCTACGAGCAGTACTTC. Residues: CASSPPRREGYEQYF.

This clone occurred once. The rearrangement links TRBV7-9 to TRBJ2-7; TRBD2 matches at 14 bases. In germline, CDR1 is SEHNR, CDR2 FQNEAQ (reference sequence). The CDR3 spans 17 residues. V trimming: 5 bases; J trimming: 5 bases; junction bases outside the gene matches: 11. CDR3 DNA: TGTGCCAGCAGCCGACAGATGACTAGCGGGAGGGCCCACGAGCAGTACTTC. Translating it yields CASSRQMTSGRAHEQYF.

In its sample, this clone was seen a few times. V and J are TRBV4-1 and TRBJ1-2; maybe TRBD1 (5 bases). V was clipped by 0 bases and J by 8 bases, with 10 bases between them. Germline CDR1 is MGHRA and CDR2 is YSYEKL. The CDR3 loop spans 13 amino acids. The CDR3 region is CASSQETVSGYTF. The CDR3 region has the DNA TGCGCCAGCAGCCAAGAGACAGTAAGCGGCTACACCTTC.

The rearrangement links TRBV2 to TRBJ2-2, with 9 bases that match TRBD1. After removal of 6 bases from V and 0 bases from J, the junction contained 2 bases not matched to a gene. This CDR3 contains 15 residues. The V gene's germline CDR1 is SNHLY and CDR2 FYNNEI. This CDR3 reads CASRRQGANTGELFF. The DNA for the CDR3 is TGTGCCAGCAGAAGACAGGGGGCGAACACCGGGGAGCTGTTTTTT.